This is a list of T cell receptor beta chains from one sample in a study of control samples from healthy donors and cancer patients. Sequencing used immunoSEQ multiplex PCR; TCRdb keeps in-frame clones, though not all of them. The data contain roughly 120,000 clones, approximately 90% of them seen just once; the ten biggest clones take up approximately 7.8%. The specimen sequenced was blood. The origin of the receptors is a woman aged 18-29 years in good health. CDR3s include the opening cysteine and the closing phenylalanine or tryptophan. A D gene is named only where the DNA matches it firmly. Where a row states a size, it is once, few, many or the class of an expanded clone; other rows omit it.

.	.	TRBV28	TRBJ2-3	TGTGCCAGCACCTCTAGGGGGACGCAGTATTTT	CASTSRGTQYF
.	.	TRBV28	TRBJ1-1	TGTGCCAGTAAATCAGCCCAGGGACCCCGGGGGGGTTTCTTT	CASKSAQGPRGGFF
.	.	TRBV12-1	TRBJ2-7	TGTGCCAGCAGCTTCGCGAATGCCGGGACTAGCGGGAGCGGCGGCGAGCAGTACTTC	CASSFANAGTSGSGGEQYF
.	TRBD1	TRBV19	TRBJ1-5	TGTGCCAGTAATGACAGGGTGGAACAGCCCCAGCATTTT	CASNDRVEQPQHF
.	TRBD1	TRBV19	TRBJ1-6	TGTGCCAGTAGTAAAGGACAGGGTTCACCCCTCCACTTT	CASSKGQGSPLHF
.	.	TRBV5-1	TRBJ1-2	TGCGCCAGCAGCCCCGACGCCGGTTACTCCTTGGGCTATGGCTACACCTTC	CASSPDAGYSLGYGYTF
.	TRBD1	TRBV2	TRBJ2-7	TGTGCCAGCAGTGATGAGGTCACGGACAGGCCCCACGAGCAGTACTTC	CASSDEVTDRPHEQYF
.	.	TRBV6-2/TRBV6-3	TRBJ2-3	TGTGCCAGCAGTTACTGGGGCGGGGCAGATACGCAGTATTTT	CASSYWGGADTQYF
.	TRBD2	TRBV7-9	TRBJ2-5	TGTGCCAGCAGACAAGGACTAGCGGGGGCCCGGATCCAAGAGACCCAGTACTTC	CASRQGLAGARIQETQYF
.	.	TRBV18	TRBJ1-1	TGTGCCAGCTCACCTGAGTTAGCGGGGGCTGAAGCTTTCTTT	CASSPELAGAEAFF
.	TRBD2	TRBV14	TRBJ2-7	TGTGCCAGCAGTCGGACTAGCGGGGGCTACGAGCAGTACTTC	CASSRTSGGYEQYF
.	.	TRBV6-5	TRBJ2-7	TGTGCCAGCAGTTACACTGGGGCCGGGGTTAACTACGAGCAGTACTTC	CASSYTGAGVNYEQYF
.	.	TRBV27	TRBJ2-7	TGTGCCAGCAGTTTAGCTGGGACTTTGTACGAGCAGTACTTC	CASSLAGTLYEQYF
.	TRBD2	TRBV6-6	TRBJ2-7	TGTGCCAGCAGTTACTCTGCTAGCGGGGGGTCCTACGAGCAGTACTTC	CASSYSASGGSYEQYF
.	.	TRBV5-1	TRBJ2-6	TGCGCCAGCAGAAGTAGCTCTGGGGCCAACGTCCTGACTTTC	CASRSSSGANVLTF
few	.	TRBV7-9	TRBJ1-5	TGTGCCAGCGACTCATCCCAGAACAATCAGCCCCAGCATTTT	CASDSSQNNQPQHF
.	.	TRBV18	TRBJ1-5	TGTGCCAGCTCACGCGCGACAGACAATCAGCCCCAGCATTTT	CASSRATDNQPQHF
once	TRBD2	TRBV5-1	TRBJ2-3	TGCGCCAGCAGCTTTCAAGCGGGAGGGACAGATACGCAGTATTTT	CASSFQAGGTDTQYF
.	TRBD1	TRBV28	TRBJ2-7	TGTGCCAGCAGGCTAAACAGGGGGCGATTCTACGAGCAGTACTTC	CASRLNRGRFYEQYF
.	.	TRBV3-1/TRBV3-2	TRBJ2-1	TGTGCCAGCAGCCAAGTTGGATTAGACCAGTTCTTC	CASSQVGLDQFF
.	.	TRBV28	TRBJ2-7	TGTGCCAGCAATCGCTTAGGGGGCGAGCAGTACTTC	CASNRLGGEQYF
.	.	TRBV7-2	TRBJ1-6	TGTGCCAGCAGCTTAGCTAGGGGGGGAAATTCACCCCTCCACTTT	CASSLARGGNSPLHF
.	.	TRBV5-4	TRBJ2-7	TGTGCCAGCAGCCCTGCCCCCAGGACTACCTTCTACGAGCAGTACTTC	CASSPAPRTTFYEQYF
.	.	TRBV7-3	TRBJ1-2	TGTGCCAGCATCACACCGATGAGGGGCTCAAACTATGGCTACACCTTC	CASITPMRGSNYGYTF
.	.	TRBV19	TRBJ1-2	TGTGCCAGTAGGGAGGTTAACTATGGCTACACCTTC	CASREVNYGYTF
once	TRBD2	TRBV5-6	TRBJ2-3	TGTGCCAGCAGCTTTGGACTAGCAGTCACAGATACGCAGTATTTT	CASSFGLAVTDTQYF
few	.	TRBV18	TRBJ1-1	TGTGCCAGCTCACCTTCGGCAGTTATCACTGAAGCTTTCTTT	CASSPSAVITEAFF
.	.	TRBV15	TRBJ1-1	TGTGCCACTGACGGGAAATGGGGCACTGAAGCTTTCTTT	CATDGKWGTEAFF
.	TRBD1	TRBV6-6	TRBJ1-3	TGTGCCAGCAGTTACCGGGACAGGGGTGGAAACACCATATATTTT	CASSYRDRGGNTIYF
.	TRBD2	TRBV24-1	TRBJ2-3	TGTGCCACCAGTGATCTCAGCGGGGGGGCATCACCAGATACGCAGTATTTT	CATSDLSGGASPDTQYF
.	.	TRBV19	TRBJ1-1	TGTGCCAGCGCACCGCCCGGTTCGACTAACACTGAAGCTTTCTTT	CASAPPGSTNTEAFF
.	.	TRBV2	TRBJ2-2	TGTGCCAGCAGAAGAGCCGGGGAGCTGTTTTTT	CASRRAGELFF
.	.	TRBV30	TRBJ1-2	TGTGCCTGGAGTCGCTTGACTGACAGCCACCTAATCTATGGCTACACCTTC	CAWSRLTDSHLIYGYTF
once	TRBD1	TRBV4-2	TRBJ2-7	TGTGCCAGCAGCCGAGGACAGGGGATCTCCTACGAGCAATACTTC	CASSRGQGISYEQYF
.	.	TRBV7-6	TRBJ2-5	TGTGCCAGCAGCTCACAGGATCTTCCGGGGACCCAGTACTTC	CASSSQDLPGTQYF
.	.	TRBV19	TRBJ2-4	TGTGCCAGCACCGGGACGCAGCTAGCCAAAAACATTCAGTACTTC	CASTGTQLAKNIQYF
.	TRBD2	TRBV27	TRBJ2-3	TGTGCCAGCAGTTTATCACCGGGACTACTGGATACGCAGTATTTT	CASSLSPGLLDTQYF
.	.	TRBV2	TRBJ1-2	TGTGCCAGCAGTCAAAGGGGGGACTACACCTTC	CASSQRGDYTF
.	.	TRBV30	TRBJ1-5	TGTGCCTGGAGTGTTCGGTCCGGGACACAGGACCAGCCCCAGCATTTT	CAWSVRSGTQDQPQHF
.	TRBD1	TRBV27	TRBJ1-5	TGTGCCAGCAGTTTAGGGACAGGGCAGTATCAGCCCCAGCATTTT	CASSLGTGQYQPQHF
once	.	TRBV2	TRBJ2-5	TGTGCCAGCAGTGAAGGGCGCTTTTGGTACTTC	CASSEGRFWYF
.	.	TRBV7-8	TRBJ2-7	TGTGCCAGCAGCTTAGTCCCGGGCTACTACGAGCAGTACTTC	CASSLVPGYYEQYF
.	.	TRBV19	TRBJ2-4	TGTGCCAGTAGTATGGGCTATTTAGCCAAAAACATTCAGTACTTC	CASSMGYLAKNIQYF
.	.	TRBV25-1	TRBJ1-2	TGTGCCAGCACTGGGGCTAGGGGGAACTATGGCTACACCTTC	CASTGARGNYGYTF
.	.	TRBV4-1	TRBJ1-3	TGCGCCAGCAGCCAAGGAGGTGGCTCTGGAAACACCATATATTTT	CASSQGGGSGNTIYF
.	.	TRBV5-4	TRBJ2-7	TGTGCCAGCAGCTTCGCCCCTGCCTACGAGCAGTACTTC	CASSFAPAYEQYF
.	.	TRBV7-8	TRBJ2-1	TGTGCCAGCAGCCGAGGAGTCTCCTACAATGAGCAGTTCTTC	CASSRGVSYNEQFF
.	.	TRBV4-1	TRBJ2-4	TGCGCCAGCAGTCCATTCGGCGGAGCCGTTATAAAAAACATTCAGTACTTC	CASSPFGGAVIKNIQYF
.	TRBD2	TRBV7-9	TRBJ2-7	TGTGCCAGCAGCATCGGGACTAGCGGGGGGAACGAGCAGTACTTC	CASSIGTSGGNEQYF
.	.	TRBV4-3	TRBJ1-2	TGCGCCAGCAGCCAAGCTTTAGTAGGCGGGGGGCAAAATGGCTACACCTTC	CASSQALVGGGQNGYTF
.	TRBD2	TRBV6-2/TRBV6-3	TRBJ2-1	TGTGCCAGCAGTTACTTGGCCCCGGGACTATTCGTTGCGGATGAGCAGTTCTTC	CASSYLAPGLFVADEQFF
.	TRBD1	TRBV24-1	TRBJ2-3	TGTGCCACCAGTGATTTACGGACACAGGGGAAAACAGATACGCAGTATTTT	CATSDLRTQGKTDTQYF
once	TRBD2	TRBV18	TRBJ2-5	TGTGCCAGCTCCCGGACTAGTCCCCAAGAGACCCAGTACTTC	CASSRTSPQETQYF
.	.	TRBV7-8	TRBJ1-3	TGTGCCAGCAGCTTAGTTCCGGCGGGAAACACCATATATTTT	CASSLVPAGNTIYF
few	.	TRBV19	TRBJ2-7	TGTGCCAGTAGTATTTCGGACAGGACTACCTACGAGCAGTACTTC	CASSISDRTTYEQYF